This entry lists 22 T cell receptor beta chains sequenced from one sample in a study of blood T cell repertoires in COVID-19. Data came from immunoSEQ multiplex PCR; TCRdb stores just in-frame clones and leaves some out. Among about 290,000 clones listed, 85% were seen once. Source material: peripheral blood. The receptors were gathered from a woman aged 50 to 60 with active or convalescent COVID-19.

This clone occurred once. CDR3 loop: CAWRVLRVLPGYTF. CDR3 sequence (DNA): TGTGCCTGGAGGGTGCTCCGGGTCCTCCCTGGCTACACCTTC. The rearrangement links TRBV30 to TRBJ1-2; unclear D gene. Trimming took off 3 bases at V and 7 bases at J, with 18 bases between the two ends. The germline CDR1 and CDR2 sequences are GTSNPN and SVGIG (reference sequence). The CDR3 sequence is 14 residues long. Variable domain in full (rest from reference TRBV30 and TRBJ1-2): SQTIHQWPATLVQPVGSPLSLECTVEGTSNPNLYWYRQAAGRGLQLLFYSVGIGQISSEVPQNLSASRPQDRQFILSSKKLLLSDSGFYLCAWRVLRVLPGYTFGSGTRLTVV.

The chain joins TRBV4-1 to TRBJ2-1, with 10 nucleotides matching TRBD1. CDR1 MGHRA and CDR2 YSYEKL come from the germline V gene. There are 16 residues in the CDR3. Unmatched junction bases numbered 12, after V lost 4 bases and J lost 9 bases. CDR3 protein: CASSPEGQGQFSEQFF. The CDR3 coding sequence is TGCGCCAGCAGCCCAGAGGGACAGGGGCAGTTTAGTGAGCAGTTCTTC.

V is TRBV7-6 and J is TRBJ2-1; 7 nucleotides match TRBD1. This CDR3 has 18 residues. Trimming took 5 bases from V and 5 from J; bases not matched to a gene: 18. Per the germline V gene, CDR1 is SGHVS and CDR2 is FNYEAQ. The CDR3 bases are TGTGCCAGCAGCCCGCATGCGCCGACAGGGATTAGTAACAATGAGCAGTTCTTC. Encoded protein: CASSPHAPTGISNNEQFF.

This clone appeared once. The genes are TRBV6-1 and TRBJ1-1, with 8 bases matching TRBD1. The J segment lost 0 bases and the V segment lost 3 bases, leaving 3 bases of the junction unmatched. The germline gives CDR1 MNHNS, CDR2 SASEGT. This CDR3 has 15 residues. CDR3 coding DNA: TGTGCCAGCAGTGACGGACAGGGTCTGAACACTGAAGCTTTCTTT. It specifies CASSDGQGLNTEAFF.

This clone turned up a few times. The chain uses TRBV3-1 (or the pseudogene TRBV3-2) and TRBJ2-2; 11 nucleotides agree with TRBD2. The CDR3 is 17 amino acids. The germline V gene has CDR1 LGHDT and CDR2 YNNKEL (reference sequence). The junction had 9 bases not matched to a gene; V was cut back by 3 bases and J by 6 bases. CDR3 protein: CASSQERTSGFAGELFF. The CDR3 nucleotides are TGTGCCAGCAGCCAGGAGCGGACTAGCGGGTTCGCCGGGGAGCTGTTTTTT.

The V call is TRBV19, the J call TRBJ2-1, with 7 bases matching TRBD2. V lost 5 bases and J lost 9; bases outside the gene matches: 10. The germline V gene encodes CDR1 LNHDA and CDR2 SQIVND (reference sequence). The CDR3 length is 14 residues. The CDR3 DNA reads as TGTGCCAGTAGTCTAGGGAGGGGAGTGGGTGAGCAGTTCTTC. It is translated as CASSLGRGVGEQFF.

The V gene is TRBV10-1, the J gene TRBJ1-2; 8 positions match TRBD1. CDR1 is WNHNN and CDR2 is SYGVQD in the germline V gene (reference sequence). The CDR3 totals 16 residues. Losses at the gene ends were 0 bases for V and 4 bases for J; bases not matched to a gene: 7. The CDR3 nucleotides read TGCGCCAGCAGTGAGTCAGGGACAGGAGATTCCTATGGCTACACCTTC. It codes for CASSESGTGDSYGYTF.

The chain has TRBV9 and TRBJ2-2; D gene uncertain. Trimming pared 4 bases from V and 6 bases from J, leaving 7 bases between. Germline lookup yields CDR1 SGDLS and CDR2 YYNGEE. The CDR3 length is 12 residues. The CDR3 DNA follows: TGTGCCAGCAGCCCCGTCCCCGGGGAGCTGTTTTTT. Amino acid sequence: CASSPVPGELFF.

This chain uses TRBV25-1 with TRBJ2-6; 8 bases fit TRBD1. CDR3 size: 17 residues. V lost 5 bases and J lost 0; bases outside the gene matches: 6. Germline V CDR1 and CDR2: MGHDK, SYGVNS. The CDR3 here is CASSPGTGNSGANVLTF. CDR3 nucleotides: TGTGCCAGCAGTCCCGGGACAGGCAACTCTGGGGCCAACGTCCTGACTTTC.

The rearrangement links TRBV6-5 to TRBJ1-2, with D perhaps TRBD1 (6 bases). The germline gives CDR1 MNHEY, CDR2 SVGAGI. With 8 bases removed from V and 2 bases from J, the gap between germline ends came to 12 bases. The CDR3 is 13 residues long. The CDR3 DNA is TGTGCCAGCCAAAGCGACAGGAACTATGGCTACACCTTC. Translation gives CASQSDRNYGYTF.

This chain joins TRBV5-6 and TRBJ1-2; 8 bases fit TRBD1. The germline gives CDR1 SGHDT, CDR2 YYEEEE. CDR3 length equals 15 residues. V shed 4 bases, J shed 7 bases, and the junction held 12 bases outside the gene matches. CDR3 in amino acids: CASSDWTGFGLGYTF. The CDR3 bases are TGTGCCAGCAGCGACTGGACAGGGTTCGGTCTTGGCTACACCTTC.

Concerning this clone itself: Other DNA sequences in this sample translate to the same CDR3. The chain combines TRBV11-3 with TRBJ2-2; D is possibly TRBD2 (5 bases). The CDR3 has 13 amino acids. Trimming took off 4 bases at V and 5 bases at J, with 8 bases between the two ends. Germline V gene data show CDR1 as SGHNT and CDR2 as YENEEA. CDR3 bases: TGTGCCAGCAGCTCCCGGGAAACCGGGGAGCTGTTTTTT. The encoded protein is CASSSRETGELFF. Drawing the rest from reference TRBV11-3 and TRBJ2-2, the complete variable domain is EAGVVQSPRYKIIEKKQPVAFWCNPISGHNTLYWYLQNLGQGPELLIRYENEEAVDDSQLPKDRFSAERLKGVDSTLKIQPAELGDSAVYLCASSSRETGELFFGEGSRLTVL.

The chain employs TRBV2 and TRBJ1-2; 8 positions agree with TRBD1. CDR1 is SNHLY, CDR2 FYNNEI, per germline. This CDR3 is 14 amino acids long. The J segment lost 3 bases and the V segment lost 6 bases, leaving 6 bases of the junction unmatched. The CDR3 DNA follows: TGTGCCAGCAGCCCAGGGGGCGCGTACTATGGCTACACCTTC. Translated, it gives CASSPGGAYYGYTF.

V gene TRBV15 combines with J gene TRBJ1-4, with 8 bases that match TRBD1. With 0 bases clipped from V and 12 bases from J, the junction kept 3 bases outside the gene matches. This CDR3 is built from 13 residues. Germline V gene lookup returns CDR1 LNHNV and CDR2 YYDKDF (reference sequence). CDR3: CATSRDQGAELFF. The CDR3 nucleotides are TGTGCCACCAGCAGAGATCAGGGGGCAGAACTGTTTTTT. Full variable domain (missing parts from reference TRBV15 and TRBJ1-4): DAMVIQNPRYQVTQFGKPVTLSCSQTLNHNVMYWYQQKSSQAPKLLFHYYDKDFNNEADTPDNFQSRRPNTSFCFLDIRSPGLGDTAMYLCATSRDQGAELFFGSGTQLSVL.

The chain is built from TRBV10-3 and TRBJ2-2; a weak D match, TRBD2 (5 bases). With 10 bases removed from V and 0 bases from J, the gap between germline ends came to 15 bases. CDR3 length: 15 amino acids. CDR1 ENHRY and CDR2 SYGVKD come from the germline V gene. For the CDR3, the DNA is TGTGCCACCCTCCCGGGTAGCGCGAACACCGGGGAGCTGTTTTTT. Protein product: CATLPGSANTGELFF.

J is TRBJ2-5 and V is TRBV7-9, with D possibly being TRBD1 (5 bases). V was trimmed by 0 bases and J by 2 bases, leaving 13 bases between them. This CDR3 is 16 amino acids long. Germline CDR1 reads SEHNR; CDR2 reads FQNEAQ (reference sequence). CDR3 DNA: TGTGCCAGCAGCTTAGCGGCAGGGTTAAGGCAAGAGACCCAGTACTTC. It encodes CASSLAAGLRQETQYF.

V usage is TRBV19 and J usage is TRBJ1-1; TRBD1 matches at 9 bases. CDR3 length: 16 residues. The V and J ends lost 5 bases and 5 bases, in that order; junction bases with no gene match: 12. The germline gives CDR1 LNHDA, CDR2 SQIVND (reference sequence). This chain's CDR3 is CASSVDRGGARTEAFF. CDR3 nucleotides: TGTGCCAGTAGTGTGGACAGGGGAGGAGCTAGGACTGAAGCTTTCTTT.

The chain has TRBV10-1 and TRBJ2-1, with 7 bases aligning to TRBD2. The V gene's germline CDR1 is WNHNN and CDR2 SYGVQD (reference sequence). J was trimmed by 7 bases and V by 3 bases; bases with no gene match: 9. The CDR3 runs 15 residues. The CDR3 region is CASSEGGRGSNEQFF. For the CDR3, the DNA is TGCGCCAGCAGTGAAGGCGGGAGAGGCTCTAATGAGCAGTTCTTC.

This chain links TRBV10-3 with TRBJ2-1, with a tentative D call TRBD1 (5 bases). This CDR3 region has 15 residues. V was clipped by 5 bases and J by 8 bases, with 19 bases between them. Germline V gives CDR1 ENHRY, CDR2 SYGVKD. CDR3 in amino acids: CAISSDWTTFHEQFF. The CDR3 DNA sequence: TGTGCCATCAGTTCAGACTGGACAACGTTCCATGAGCAGTTCTTC.

V gene TRBV11-2 combines with J gene TRBJ1-1; D not certain. This CDR3 is 11 amino acids long. V lost 10 bases to trimming and J lost 1 base, with 7 bases between them. CDR1 SGHAT and CDR2 FQNNGV come from the germline V gene. The DNA of the CDR3 is TGTGCCACGACTGAGAACACTGAAGCTTTCTTT. Translation: CATTENTEAFF.

This clone has only a few counts. The V call is TRBV11-2, the J call TRBJ2-7; tentative D call: TRBD1 (6 bases). V was clipped by 6 bases and J by 0 bases, with 15 bases between them. The CDR3 is made up of 15 amino acids. Germline-derived CDR1 and CDR2 are SGHAT and FQNNGV. The CDR3 region is CASRPYRDSSYEQYF. The CDR3 DNA reads as TGTGCCAGCAGACCCTACAGGGATAGCTCCTACGAGCAGTACTTC. Supplemented by reference TRBV11-2 and TRBJ2-7, the full variable domain reads EAGVAQSPRYKIIEKRQSVAFWCNPISGHATLYWYQQILGQGPKLLIQFQNNGVVDDSQLPKDRFSAERLKGVDSTLKIQPAKLEDSAVYLCASRPYRDSSYEQYFGPGTRLTVT.

The chain recombines TRBV13 with TRBJ1-2; the match to TRBD1 covers 12 bases. From germline, CDR1 is PRHDT and CDR2 FYEKMQ (reference sequence). The CDR3 consists of 15 residues. The V gene end was trimmed by 5 bases and the J gene end by 6 bases; junction bases not matched to a gene: 7. The CDR3 DNA reads TGTGCCAGCAGCACCGCGGGACAGGGGGCCCATGGCTACACCTTC. Residues: CASSTAGQGAHGYTF.